This T cell receptor beta chain was recovered during a study of cytomegalovirus exposure and HLA in healthy donors. Study-wide points: A later analysis reportedly found fewer N-insertions in an Asian-associated ancestry cluster than the roughly 670-donor mean. The study designated fewer than 200 TCR beta chains cytomegalovirus-associated. An analysis was carried out at a later point. It showed that HLA-associated TCR beta chains were more clonally expanded than equally common non-associated chains.

While unrecorded immune exposures were likely, the donors were nominally healthy when sampled. Unmatched junction bases numbered 12, after V lost 5 bases and J lost 0 bases. The CDR3 is 17 amino acids. Germline V gene lookup returns CDR1 SEHNR and CDR2 FQNEAQ (reference sequence). Both 60 Vbeta primers and 13 Jbeta primers went into the PCR. The table came from immunoSEQ multiplex PCR; TCRdb's copy has only in-frame clones and leaves some out. The sample contains approximately 150,000 clones, 70% to 80% of which appear only once. Of note for this clone: As yet, its antigen is unknown.

Sequencing input: PBMCs. V usage is TRBV7-9 and J usage is TRBJ1-1, with 7 bases identical to TRBD1. This receptor was taken from a man aged 18 to 30 in good health and CMV-seropositive. Here the CDR3 DNA reads TGTGCCAGCAGCCCACGGACAGGCGATCAAATGAACACTGAAGCTTTCTTT. As protein: CASSPRTGDQMNTEAFF. Full variable domain (outside the CDR3, taken from reference TRBV7-9 and TRBJ1-1): DTGVSQNPRHKITKRGQNVTFRCDPISEHNRLYWYRQTLGQGPEFLTYFQNEAQLEKSRLLSDRFSAERPKGSFSTLEIQRTEQGDSAMYLCASSPRTGDQMNTEAFFGQGTRLTVV.